This T cell receptor (beta chain) was retrieved from a study of blood T cell repertoires in COVID-19 (TCRdb year 2020). At the level of the whole study: Collaborator samples came from the United States, Italy and Spain and covered acute and convalescent phases of COVID-19. Deeply sampled blood TCRbeta repertoires from subjects exposed to, actively infected with, or recovered from COVID-19 were included in the dataset. Samples came from the ongoing ImmuneRACE study (first 160 participants) plus 1,254 subjects from 6 global collaborators. Sample metadata almost always included a de-identified subject ID, COVID-19 status, age in years and sex. Where available, HLA class I and class II types were taken from metadata supplied by the sample provider and were not determined by assay-based typing. The repertoires were released in a freely available public database meant as a resource for research on the immune response to SARS-CoV-2. The prospective study material was composed of cDNA or gDNA derived from T cells, B-cell-depleted T cells, or PBMCs.

What the study reported, not specific to this receptor: The quantity of clinical and demographic metadata differed by source and by participant and was supplied without curation.

Collaborating institutions collected whole blood in K2EDTA tubes following their own protocols. For TCRbeta analysis, collaborators shipped samples in one of three forms: frozen whole blood, isolated PBMCs, or DNA extracted from either of those sample types. TCRbeta CDR3 regions were amplified from genomic DNA using the immunoSEQ Assay, a bias-controlled multiplex PCR. The study's own analysis went as follows. The number of nucleated cells in each sample was estimated from the amplification of reference gene primers within the assay. To quantify the absolute abundance of each unique TCRbeta CDR3 rearrangement, sequence reads were collapsed and filtered. For each sample, productive Simpson clonality was calculated as the square root of Simpson's diversity index across productive rearrangements. TCRdb stores this immuneACCESS table with in-frame sequences only. Part of the clones is absent; in the studies checked, under half of the shortfall reflects unresolved V genes, and no reason is known for the rest. V and J calls and clone size follow that table, whereas D and trimming were derived from the DNA. This sample holds 70,000 to 90,000 clones; about four fifths were observed only once. The ten top clones hold about a sixth of the sample.

CDR1 and CDR2, per the germline V gene (reference sequence), are SEHNR and FQNEAQ. V and J are trimmed by 5 bases and 4 bases, and the gene matches miss 4 bases of the junction. From the cysteine through the phenylalanine, the CDR3 covers 14 amino acids. Of the read, only the CDR3 DNA is kept; its 42 bases are in frame from base 1. As concerns this clone: Its antigen remains undetermined. No base quality information exists; no much larger clone differs at one position.

What was sequenced was peripheral blood. The V and J segments used are TRBV7-9 and TRBJ2-1; TRBD2 aligns with 8 central bases. The clonotype comes from a human donor in a cohort sampled during active COVID-19. The sequence in DNA is TGTGCCAGCAGCCGTAGCGGGGTTTACAATGAGCAGTTCTTC. The resulting protein is CASSRSGVYNEQFF.